This entry is about one T cell receptor beta chain. What it binds is not known. The entry originates in a study of T cells in Graves' hyperthyroidism and ophthalmopathy. Study context: Peripheral blood collection took place at initial diagnosis, before any treatment.

Criteria for exclusion of patients were uncontrolled infection, other autoimmune disease, pregnancy or lactation. Regarding the study as a whole: Blood also held most thyroid clonotypes expanded beyond 0.001.

The CDR3 regions of TCR beta were amplified from RNA transcripts. Researchers ran a first-round RT-PCR on the TCR CDR3 using the HTBI primer set. A single record per CDR3 protein comes from TCRdb applying MiXCR to the multiplex PCR reads. The sample lists some 180,000 distinct CDR3 sequences; about 17% were seen once. This CDR3 spans 15 amino acids. Germline assignment: CDR1 SGHTA and CDR2 FQGNSA. Trimming removed 5 bases from V and 8 bases from J, with 21 bases in between. The clonotype originates from a woman in her fifties or sixties with Graves' hyperthyroidism. Sequenced input: blood. The chain uses TRBV7-2 and TRBJ1-2; a possible D gene is TRBD1 (6 bases). The CDR3 DNA follows: TGTGCCAGCAGCCCACGAGGAGGGGGGGGATGGGGCTACACCTTC. Protein sequence: CASSPRGGGGWGYTF.